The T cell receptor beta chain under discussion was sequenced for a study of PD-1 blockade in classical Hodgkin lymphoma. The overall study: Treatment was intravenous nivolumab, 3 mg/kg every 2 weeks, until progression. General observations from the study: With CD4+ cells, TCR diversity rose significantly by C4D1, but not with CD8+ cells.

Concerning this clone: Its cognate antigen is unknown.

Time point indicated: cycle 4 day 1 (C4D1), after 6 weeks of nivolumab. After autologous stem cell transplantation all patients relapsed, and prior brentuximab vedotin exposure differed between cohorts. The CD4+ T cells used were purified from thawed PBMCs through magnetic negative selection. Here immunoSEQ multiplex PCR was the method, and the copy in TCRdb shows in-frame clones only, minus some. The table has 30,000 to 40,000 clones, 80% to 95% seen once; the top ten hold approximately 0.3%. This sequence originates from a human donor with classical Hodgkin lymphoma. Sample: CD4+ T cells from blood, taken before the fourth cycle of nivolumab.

The CDR3 sequence: CAGRDRANTEAFF. CDR3 nucleotide sequence: TGTGCTGGGAGAGACAGGGCGAACACTGAAGCTTTCTTT. This sequence joins TRBV12-5 and TRBJ1-1, with TRBD1 identical over 7 bases. The germline V gene has CDR1 LGHNT and CDR2 FRNRAP. The CDR3 length is 13 residues. Trimming at V came to 11 bases and at J to 1 base, leaving 7 bases not matched to a gene.